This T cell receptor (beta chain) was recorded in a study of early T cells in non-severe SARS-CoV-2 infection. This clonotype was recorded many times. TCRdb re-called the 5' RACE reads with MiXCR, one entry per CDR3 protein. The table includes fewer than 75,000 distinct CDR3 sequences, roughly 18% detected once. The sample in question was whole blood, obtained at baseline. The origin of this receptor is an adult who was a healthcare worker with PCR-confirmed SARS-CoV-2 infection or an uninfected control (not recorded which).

The CDR3 bases are TGTGCCAGCAGTTTTGGCGTAGCTAGCACAGATACGCAGTATTTT. It codes for CASSFGVASTDTQYF. The chain has TRBV28 and TRBJ2-3; D unclear. CDR1 and CDR2 from the germline V gene are MDHEN and SYDVKM. The CDR3 is 15 residues long. Trimming cost V 3 bases and J 0 bases, with 10 bases left between them.